This entry is about one TCR beta chain. These data belong to a study of glioma-infiltrating T cells after dendritic cell vaccination. For the study at large: Dendritic cell vaccine was injected intradermally three times, biweekly.

Indicated time point: after dendritic cell vaccination, including at tumor progression/relapse. All glioblastoma patients lacked an isocitrate dehydrogenase mutation. PBMC were collected before vaccination, two weeks after the third vaccination, and at progression. This CDR3 region has 20 residues. V lost 1 base and J lost 2, with 28 bases in between. Germline values: CDR1 GTSNPN, CDR2 SVGIG (reference sequence). The primer mix had 60 V beta and 13 J beta primers. Assay used: immunoSEQ multiplex PCR; TCRdb lists only in-frame clones, some missing. There are approximately 110,000 clones in the sample; 90% occur only once, and 2.5% to 3% lies in the top ten.

This TCR was recovered from a human donor with glioblastoma. The chain is built from TRBV30 and TRBJ2-3, with D perhaps TRBD1 (6 bases). The specimen was blood, collected after dendritic cell vaccination. This CDR3 is CAWSGPLSYTGNHHTDTQYF. CDR3 nucleotides: TGTGCCTGGAGTGGCCCGCTCTCCTATACAGGGAACCACCACACAGATACGCAGTATTTT. Full variable domain (outside the CDR3, taken from reference TRBV30 and TRBJ2-3): SQTIHQWPATLVQPVGSPLSLECTVEGTSNPNLYWYRQAAGRGLQLLFYSVGIGQISSEVPQNLSASRPQDRQFILSSKKLLLSDSGFYLCAWSGPLSYTGNHHTDTQYFGPGTRLTVL.